The clone carrying this TCR beta chain occurred a few times. Its antigen is currently unknown. The data originate from a study of T cells after yellow fever vaccination. Study-wide points: It was a small share of clonotypes that appeared in both CD4 and CD8 compartments. FACS-sorted repertoires could harbor abundant contaminating bulk-population clonotypes. Among primary-vaccination clones, most reappeared after the booster, at almost 98% for CD4 and more than 75% for CD8.

Looked up from germline, CDR1 is DFQATT and CDR2 is SNEGSKA (reference sequence). The CDR3 loop spans 16 amino acids. The V segment lost 0 bases and the J segment 6 bases; nucleotides outside the gene matches: 10. TCR cDNA, made by 5'RACE template switching, carried an added universal primer site and UMIs. TCRdb called the 5' RACE reads again in MiXCR, with one record for every CDR3 protein. This sample has 620,000 or so distinct CDR3 sequences, with approximately 13% found just once. The receptor's source is a man in his thirties or forties who received the YFV17D yellow fever vaccine. The chain is built from TRBV20-1 and TRBJ2-3; 9 nucleotides agree with TRBD2. Sequencing used PBMCs, obtained on the day of the yellow fever booster vaccination. CDR3 sequence (DNA): TGCAGTGCTAGAGAGGCGGGAGGGCCGGCTGTGGATACGCAGTATTTT. It codes for CSAREAGGPAVDTQYF.